This entry lists 12 T cell receptor beta chains sequenced from one sample in a study of OX40 agonist ivuxolimab in advanced cancers. Only in-frame clones appear in the TCRdb table, and some are missing; sequencing was by immunoSEQ multiplex PCR. The sample has almost 45,000 clones, approximately 85% seen once. The sample was CD4+ or CD8+ T cells sorted from blood, taken in a trial of the OX40 agonist ivuxolimab. These receptors were collected from an adult with an advanced solid tumor such as melanoma, head and neck, liver or kidney cancer.

The chain couples TRBV27 to TRBJ2-5; tentative D call: TRBD2 (6 bases). CDR1 MNHEY and CDR2 SMNVEV come from the germline V gene (reference sequence). This CDR3 spans 14 amino acids. V was trimmed by 3 bases and J by 2 bases, leaving 10 bases between them. The CDR3 region is CASSFIGGQETQYF. The CDR3 DNA is TGTGCCAGCAGTTTCATAGGAGGGCAAGAGACCCAGTACTTC.

The chain joins TRBV7-2 to TRBJ1-5; the match to TRBD1 covers 7 bases. With V trimmed by 4 bases and J by 4 bases, 10 bases remained unmatched. The germline gives CDR1 SGHTA, CDR2 FQGNSA. This CDR3 is 16 amino acids long. The CDR3 nucleotides are TGTGCCAGCAGCTCCCGGACAGGCCGGGGGAATCAGCCCCAGCATTTT. This gives the protein CASSSRTGRGNQPQHF.

This chain uses TRBV5-4 with TRBJ2-7; 10 bases map to TRBD1. Germline CDR1 reads SGHNT; CDR2 reads YYREEE (reference sequence). The length of the CDR3 is 14 residues. V was clipped by 2 bases and J by 3 bases; unmatched bases: 2. As DNA, the CDR3 is TGTGCCAGCAGCTTTGGACAGGGGGTCTACGAGCAGTACGTC. Translation gives CASSFGQGVYEQYV.

The V and J genes are TRBV7-9 and TRBJ2-7; TRBD1 might be the D (6 bases). Per germline, CDR1 SEHNR and CDR2 FQNEAQ (reference sequence). The V end lost 4 bases, the J end lost 4 bases, and 8 bases lay between the germline ends. The CDR3 has 12 residues. The DNA for the CDR3 is TGTGCCAGCAGCTCAACAGGGTACGAGCAGTACTTC. It specifies CASSSTGYEQYF.

The V call is TRBV9, the J call TRBJ2-5; the D gene is possibly TRBD1 (5 bases). The length of the CDR3 is 13 residues. Trimming shortened V by 3 bases and J by 3 bases, and 9 bases separated the two germline ends. The V gene's germline CDR1 is SGDLS and CDR2 YYNGEE. CDR3 sequence reads: CASSGGHKETQYF. The CDR3 DNA reads TGTGCCAGCAGCGGAGGACATAAAGAGACCCAGTACTTC.

This clone has only a few counts. This chain links TRBV27 with TRBJ2-7; TRBD1 is a possible D gene (6 bases). The ends were cut back, 3 bases at V and 6 bases at J, with 12 bases in the middle. The germline V gene encodes CDR1 MNHEY and CDR2 SMNVEV (reference sequence). This CDR3 has 13 amino acids. The CDR3 here is CASSFGTMGEQYF. CDR3 coding DNA: TGTGCCAGCAGTTTCGGGACAATGGGCGAGCAGTACTTC.

This clone has just one count. V usage is TRBV4-3 and J usage is TRBJ2-7; 12 bases are shared with TRBD2. J was trimmed by 2 bases and V by 1 base; bases with no gene match: 0. The CDR3 loop spans 15 amino acids. CDR1 and CDR2 (germline): LGHNA, YSLEER. This CDR3 is CASSQGTSGAYEQYF. The CDR3 DNA follows: TGCGCCAGCAGCCAAGGGACTAGCGGGGCCTACGAGCAGTACTTC.

The chain uses TRBV19 and TRBJ1-1; D unresolved. V lost 9 bases and J 0 bases, leaving 11 bases between the germline ends. CDR3 length: 13 residues. Germline CDR1 LNHDA, CDR2 SQIVND (reference sequence). DNA for the CDR3: TGTGCCAGCGGGGAGGGCATGAACACTGAAGCTTTCTTT. Protein product: CASGEGMNTEAFF. The full variable domain, completed using reference TRBV19 and TRBJ1-1, is DGGITQSPKYLFRKEGQNVTLSCEQNLNHDAMYWYRQDPGQGLRLIYYSQIVNDFQKGDIAEGYSVSREKKESFPLTVTSAQKNPTAFYLCASGEGMNTEAFFGQGTRLTVV.

The rearrangement joins TRBV4-1 to TRBJ1-6, with D possibly TRBD1 on 5 matching bases. The ends were cut back, 0 bases at V and 0 bases at J, with 9 bases in the middle. The CDR3 loop spans 17 amino acids. Germline V lookup: CDR1 MGHRA, CDR2 YSYEKL. In DNA, the CDR3 is TGCGCCAGCAGCCAAGATGGGGCAAGCTCCTATAATTCACCCCTCCACTTT. Translated, it gives CASSQDGASSYNSPLHF.

This clone was seen only once. The chain has TRBV21-1 and TRBJ1-2; the D segment call TRBD1 is taken from the table without a DNA check. TRBV21-1 is a recognized pseudogene. The CDR3 is 15 amino acids. CDR3 nucleotides: TGTGCCAGCAGCGACCGGGACAGGGACATTTATGGCTACACCTTC. Translated: CASSDRDRDIYGYTF.

This clone is a singleton in its sample. J is TRBJ2-7 and V is TRBV6-1, with D unresolved. The V gene's germline CDR1 is MNHNS and CDR2 SASEGT. V lost 8 bases to trimming and J lost 4 bases, with 9 bases between them. This CDR3 is 11 amino acids long. CDR3 in amino acids: CASSSIYEQYF. The CDR3 DNA reads TGTGCCAGCTCTTCCATTTACGAGCAGTACTTC.

This clone is a singleton in its sample. This chain uses TRBV5-1 with TRBJ2-1; D is possibly TRBD1 (6 bases). The CDR3 totals 15 residues. Between the trimmed V and J ends, which lost 0 bases and 4 bases, there was a span of 11 bases. The germline V gene has CDR1 SGHRS and CDR2 YFSETQ. The CDR3 here is CASSLVSDSYNEQFF. CDR3 sequence (DNA): TGCGCCAGCAGCTTGGTATCGGACAGTTACAATGAGCAGTTCTTC. Full variable domain (remainder filled in from reference TRBV5-1 and TRBJ2-1): KAGVTQTPRYLIKTRGQQVTLSCSPISGHRSVSWYQQTPGQGLQFLFEYFSETQRNKGNFPGRFSGRQFSNSRSEMNVSTLELGDSALYLCASSLVSDSYNEQFFGPGTRLTVL.